This T cell receptor (beta chain) comes out of a study of blood T cell repertoires in COVID-19. Study-level background: The United States, Italy and Spain provided the acute and convalescent COVID-19 samples. Sources were T cells, B-cell-depleted T cells, or PBMCs; the material itself was cDNA or gDNA.

Data came from immunoSEQ multiplex PCR; TCRdb stores just in-frame clones and leaves some out. In the table there are about 360,000 clones, around 84% of which are singletons. Germline V gene sequence: CDR1 MNHNY, CDR2 SVGAGI (reference sequence). The V gene end was trimmed by 6 bases and the J gene end by 7 bases; junction bases not matched to a gene: 3. CDR3 length: 11 residues. The sequence came from a human donor in a cohort sampled during active COVID-19. V is TRBV6-6 and J is TRBJ2-7; 7 bases are a match to TRBD1. The source material was peripheral blood. CDR3 coding DNA: TGTGCCAGCAGCCCGACAGGGGAGCAGTACTTC. Translation gives CASSPTGEQYF.